This T cell receptor (beta chain) derives from a study of blood T cell repertoires in COVID-19. Study information: Acute and convalescent COVID-19 samples came from the United States, Italy and Spain.

The table lists this clone with a count of one. Original processing notes: How many nucleated cells were present was estimated from reference gene primer amplification. The protocol was immunoSEQ multiplex PCR, while the TCRdb copy is restricted to in-frame clones and leaves out a portion. The V and J calls and the clone size are those of that table, but D and trimming were determined from the DNA. The sample has 60,000 to 75,000 clones, roughly 84% seen once; the top ten hold about 6.6%. The CDR3 sequence is 13 residues long. V lost 7 bases, J lost 5 bases, and 14 bases lay in between. The V gene's germline CDR1 is MDHEN and CDR2 SYDVKM.

This sequence was found in a man aged 50 to 59 with active COVID-19. The sample consisted of peripheral blood. The rearrangement joins TRBV28 to TRBJ1-1, with D perhaps TRBD1 (5 bases). The CDR3 sequence is CASIAFPGTEAFF. DNA of the CDR3: TGTGCCAGCATCGCCTTCCCAGGGACTGAAGCTTTCTTT.